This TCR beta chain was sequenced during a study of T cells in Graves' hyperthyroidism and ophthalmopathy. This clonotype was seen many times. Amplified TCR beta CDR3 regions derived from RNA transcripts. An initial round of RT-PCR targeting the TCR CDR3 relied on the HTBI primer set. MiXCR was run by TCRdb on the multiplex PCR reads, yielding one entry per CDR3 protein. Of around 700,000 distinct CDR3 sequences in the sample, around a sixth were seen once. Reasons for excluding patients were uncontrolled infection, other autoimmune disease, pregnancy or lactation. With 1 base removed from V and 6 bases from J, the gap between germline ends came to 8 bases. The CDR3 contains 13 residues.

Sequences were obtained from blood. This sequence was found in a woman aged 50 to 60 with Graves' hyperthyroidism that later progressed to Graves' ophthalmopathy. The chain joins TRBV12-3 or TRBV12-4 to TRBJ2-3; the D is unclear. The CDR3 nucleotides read TGTGCCAGCAGTTTAGGGTCCGTCGATACGCAGTATTTT. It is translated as CASSLGSVDTQYF.